The 17 T cell receptor beta chains below come from one sample, sequenced in a study of control samples from healthy donors and cancer patients. Sequenced by immunoSEQ multiplex PCR; TCRdb stores in-frame clones only, minus some. In the table there are around 190,000 clones, around 91% of which are singletons. The specimen sequenced was blood. The origin of the receptors is a woman aged 45 to 65 in good health.

J is TRBJ1-4 and V is TRBV3-1 (or the pseudogene TRBV3-2); TRBD1 aligns across 8 bases. J gave up 8 bases and V 2 bases, and 7 bases lay outside the gene matches. Germline loops: CDR1 LGHDT, CDR2 YNNKEL (reference sequence). The CDR3 spans 15 residues. CDR3 bases: TGTGCCAGCAGCCAAAGGGGGGACAGGCGGGAAAAACTGTTTTTT. It encodes CASSQRGDRREKLFF.

This clone was picked up one time. The chain couples TRBV19 to TRBJ1-2, with D unclear. Germline values: CDR1 LNHDA, CDR2 SQIVND (reference sequence). The CDR3 length is 17 residues. Trimming removed 5 bases at V and 4 bases at J, with 23 bases between. This CDR3 reads CASSSPNRRHQSYGYTF. The CDR3 DNA sequence: TGTGCCAGTAGTTCCCCAAATCGTCGACATCAGTCCTATGGCTACACCTTC.

The chain joins TRBV19 to TRBJ2-3; the match to TRBD2 covers 8 bases. The germline V gene has CDR1 LNHDA and CDR2 SQIVND (reference sequence). This CDR3 spans 17 amino acids. After removal of 4 bases from V and 0 bases from J, the junction contained 9 bases not matched to a gene. The CDR3 sequence: CASSKFSSGSSTDTQYF. CDR3 DNA: TGTGCCAGTAGTAAATTCTCAAGCGGGAGCAGCACAGATACGCAGTATTTT.

The rearrangement joins TRBV5-1 to TRBJ2-4; no definite D call. The CDR3 has 13 residues. Germline V lookup: CDR1 SGHRS, CDR2 YFSETQ. The V gene lost 0 bases and the J gene lost 9 bases, with 10 bases spanning the gap. The CDR3 DNA reads as TGCGCCAGCAGCTTGGCGGGTACGGGCATTCAGTACTTC. Amino acids: CASSLAGTGIQYF.

V gene TRBV12-3 or TRBV12-4 combines with J gene TRBJ1-2, with D uncertain. Deletions cut 6 bases from V and 5 bases from J, with 13 bases between. The CDR3 has 13 residues. The CDR3 DNA reads as TGTGCCAGCAGCCAAATGGTGGGGTATGGCTACACCTTC. Translated, it gives CASSQMVGYGYTF.

The genes are TRBV28 and TRBJ2-2; possible D gene TRBD2, 5 bases. Trimming cost V 2 bases and J 0 bases, with 10 bases left between them. The CDR3 has 16 amino acids. From germline, CDR1 is MDHEN and CDR2 SYDVKM. CDR3: CASSLPSGTNTGELFF. CDR3 coding DNA: TGTGCCAGCAGTTTACCAAGCGGAACGAACACCGGGGAGCTGTTTTTT. The variable domain in full, completed from reference TRBV28 and TRBJ2-2, reads DVKVTQSSRYLVKRTGEKVFLECVQDMDHENMFWYRQDPGLGLRLIYFSYDVKMKEKGDIPEGYSVSREKKERFSLILESASTNQTSMYLCASSLPSGTNTGELFFGEGSRLTVL.

With regard to this clone: Distinct nucleotide sequences in the sample also encode this CDR3. The chain joins TRBV7-8 to TRBJ1-5, with TRBD1 as a possible D gene (5 bases). Trimming cost V 5 bases and J 2 bases, with 10 bases left between them. CDR1 is SGHVS and CDR2 is FQNEAQ in the germline V gene. The length of the CDR3 is 14 residues. CDR3 nucleotide sequence: TGTGCCAGCAGCCCCCGGGGGGGCAATCAGCCCCAGCATTTT. Translated: CASSPRGGNQPQHF.

This chain joins TRBV7-2 and TRBJ2-2; D unclear. This CDR3 comprises 13 residues. V was clipped by 2 bases and J by 7 bases, with 8 bases between them. From germline, CDR1 is SGHTA and CDR2 FQGNSA. CDR3 sequence (DNA): TGTGCCAGCAGCTTACTCAGAGGCGGGGAGCTGTTTTTT. Translating gives CASSLLRGGELFF.

V is TRBV7-3 and J is TRBJ2-3; 9 bases align to TRBD2. Germline CDR1 SGHTA, CDR2 FQGTGA. J gave up 6 bases and V 5 bases, and 12 bases lay outside the gene matches. The CDR3 runs 16 residues. The CDR3 sequence: CASSPQAGGSPDTQYF. The CDR3 DNA follows: TGTGCCAGCAGCCCCCAAGCGGGGGGCTCTCCGGATACGCAGTATTTT. Complete variable domain (other parts from reference TRBV7-3 and TRBJ2-3): GAGVSQTPSNKVTEKGKYVELRCDPISGHTALYWYRQSLGQGPEFLIYFQGTGAADDSGLPNDRFFAVRPEGSVSTLKIQRTERGDSAVYLCASSPQAGGSPDTQYFGPGTRLTVL.

The V call is TRBV4-1, the J call TRBJ2-1; D not certain. V was cut by 1 base and J by 9 bases, with 1 base left in between. CDR1 is MGHRA and CDR2 is YSYEKL in the germline V gene. This CDR3 spans 10 amino acids. The DNA for the CDR3 is TGCGCCAGCAGCCAAGGTGAGCAGTTCTTC. Residues: CASSQGEQFF.

J is TRBJ1-4 and V is TRBV6-1, with TRBD1 as a possible D gene (5 bases). Trimming pared 1 base from V and 11 bases from J, leaving 17 bases between. The germline CDR1 and CDR2 sequences are MNHNS and SASEGT. This CDR3 comprises 15 residues. This CDR3 reads CASSEEVTGTAKLFF. The DNA for the CDR3 is TGTGCCAGCAGTGAAGAGGTAACAGGTACGGCCAAACTGTTTTTT.

The J gene is TRBJ2-7, the V gene TRBV29-1; tentative D call: TRBD2 (5 bases). This CDR3 has 14 residues. Germline V gene sequence: CDR1 SQVTM, CDR2 ANQGSEA. Deletions cut 7 bases from V and 0 bases from J, with 16 bases between. CDR3 region: CSAMTTKDSYEQYF. The CDR3 coding sequence is TGCAGCGCCATGACTACGAAGGACTCCTACGAGCAGTACTTC.

Concerning this clone itself: At the DNA level, this CDR3 is encoded by other sequences in the same sample as well. V and J are TRBV2 and TRBJ1-1; D gene unclear. Germline CDR1 SNHLY, CDR2 FYNNEI. The V gene lost 6 bases and the J gene lost 3 bases, with 11 bases spanning the gap. The CDR3 is made up of 13 amino acids. In DNA, the CDR3 is TGTGCCAGCAGGGCAGAGGCTCACACTGAAGCTTTCTTT. This gives the protein CASRAEAHTEAFF.

The J gene is TRBJ2-7, the V gene TRBV30; 7 bases agree with TRBD1. V lost 2 bases, J lost 1 base, and 8 bases stayed unmatched. CDR3 length: 15 amino acids. CDR1 GTSNPN and CDR2 SVGIG come from the germline V gene (reference sequence). The CDR3 region has the DNA TGTGCCTGGAGTCGCAGGGGGATGTTTTCCTACGAGCAGTACTTC. Encoded protein: CAWSRRGMFSYEQYF.

V is TRBV30 and J is TRBJ2-4; TRBD2 matches at 7 bases. In germline, CDR1 is GTSNPN, CDR2 SVGIG (reference sequence). Trimming cost V 3 bases and J 1 base; bases outside gene matches: 12. This CDR3 region has 17 residues. In nucleotides, the CDR3 is TGTGCCTGGAGAGGTAAAGCGGGACCAGCTGCCAAAAACATTCAGTACTTC. As protein: CAWRGKAGPAAKNIQYF.

The chain uses TRBV4-3 and TRBJ2-3; TRBD1 aligns across 8 bases. CDR1 is LGHNA, CDR2 YSLEER, per germline. CDR3 length equals 16 residues. With 3 bases clipped from V and 2 bases from J, the junction kept 7 bases outside the gene matches. The DNA of the CDR3 is TGCGCCAGCAGCCACCGGGACAGGACCTACACAGATACGCAGTATTTT. Translating gives CASSHRDRTYTDTQYF.

V and J are TRBV6-4 and TRBJ2-3, with D possibly matching TRBD2 (5 bases). The CDR3 is 15 amino acids. Trimming shortened V by 6 bases and J by 0 bases, and 13 bases separated the two germline ends. The germline gives CDR1 MRHNA, CDR2 SNTAGT. The CDR3 loop is CASRPPGLSTDTQYF. DNA for the CDR3: TGTGCCAGCAGGCCCCCGGGATTGAGCACAGATACGCAGTATTTT.